One T cell receptor beta chain is described in this entry. Its antigen specificity is not known. Base qualities are not provided; no much larger clone lies one nucleotide away. The immunoSEQ Assay, a bias-controlled multiplex PCR, was used to amplify TCRbeta CDR3 regions from genomic DNA. Turning to the authors' computational methods: The number of nucleated cells in each sample was estimated from the amplification of reference gene primers within the assay. To quantify the absolute abundance of each unique TCRbeta CDR3 rearrangement, sequence reads were collapsed and filtered. For each sample, productive Simpson clonality was calculated as the square root of Simpson's diversity index across productive rearrangements. Imported from immuneACCESS, the table was reduced by TCRdb to in-frame sequences with V and J called. These copies leave out some clones; in studies compared against another copy, an unresolved V gene accounts for under half, and the cause of the remainder is not known. V and J calls and clone size are copied from that table; D and trimming were computed from the DNA. The sample table holds about 260,000 clones, of which approximately 85% were seen once. In total, the top ten clones hold about 0.7% of the sample.

The data were taken from a study of blood T cell repertoires in COVID-19 (dated by TCRdb to the early 2020s). With respect to the entire study: Samples from collaborators originated in the United States, Italy and Spain and spanned both the acute and convalescent phases of COVID-19. The material from the prospective study consisted of cDNA or gDNA derived from T cells, B-cell-depleted T cells, or PBMCs. Subjects who had been exposed to COVID-19, were actively infected with it, or had recovered from it provided the deeply sampled blood TCRbeta repertoires that made up the dataset. The repertoires were released in a freely available public database intended as a resource for research on the immune response to SARS-CoV-2. The samples were drawn from the first 160 participants of the ongoing ImmuneRACE study and from 950 to 1,500 subjects provided by 6 global collaborators. Sample metadata almost always included a de-identified subject ID, COVID-19 status, age in years and sex. Where available, HLA class I and class II types were obtained from metadata supplied by the sample provider rather than from assay-based typing. Results and caveats for the whole study, not just this receptor: Clinical and demographic metadata were provided uncurated, with the amount varying by source and participant.

Collaborating institutions collected whole blood in K2EDTA tubes following their own protocols. For TCRbeta analysis, collaborators shipped samples as frozen whole blood, isolated PBMCs, or DNA extracted from either of those sample types. Sequenced input: peripheral blood. This receptor was identified in a human donor in a cohort sampled during active COVID-19.

The CDR3 here reads CASSGGGHNQPQHF. The DNA sequence reads TGTGCCAGCAGCGGGGGGGGACACAATCAGCCCCAGCATTTT. The chain is assembled from TRBV7-9 and TRBJ1-5; the D gene is perhaps TRBD1, from 6 matching bases. CDR1 and CDR2 are read off the germline V gene (reference sequence) as SEHNR and FQNEAQ. There are 14 amino acids in the CDR3, from cysteine to phenylalanine inclusive. CDR3 DNA is the only sequence kept; it has 42 bases, read in frame from the first base. V was cut back by 5 bases and J by 3 bases, leaving a gap of 11 bases between them.